The clone carrying this T cell receptor beta chain has more than one count but fewer than ten. This record comes from a study of T cells in Graves' hyperthyroidism and ophthalmopathy. RNA transcripts provided the source from which TCR beta CDR3 regions were amplified. Primed by the HTBI set, a first-round RT-PCR was run on the TCR CDR3. TCRdb re-called the multiplex PCR reads with MiXCR, one entry per CDR3 protein. Among some 800,000 distinct CDR3 sequences listed, roughly 40% were seen once. J lost 2 bases, V lost 3 bases, and 3 bases had no gene match. CDR3 length: 15 residues. This clonotype originated in a man aged 18 to 30 with Graves' hyperthyroidism. Specimen: blood. The V and J genes are TRBV12-3 or TRBV12-4 and TRBJ2-5; 10 bases are shared with TRBD2. Here the CDR3 DNA reads TGTGCCAGCAGTTTTAGCGGGGGGTTACAAGAGACCCAGTACTTC. As protein: CASSFSGGLQETQYF.